This T cell receptor (beta chain) was recovered during a study of T cell changes during pregnancy in multiple sclerosis. Assay: immunoSEQ multiplex PCR; the TCRdb copy retains only in-frame clones and omits some. The table records roughly 42,000 clones, 85% to 90% of them present only once. This CDR3 is built from 14 residues. Germline V lookup: CDR1 SGHRS, CDR2 YFSETQ. Trimming cost V 6 bases and J 1 base, with 10 bases left between them. The source material was CD4+ T cells from peripheral blood mononuclear cells, sampled in the first trimester of pregnancy. The genes are TRBV5-1 and TRBJ1-4; D is unclear. This receptor was taken from a female donor with multiple sclerosis, enrolled in a pregnancy study. The CDR3 region is CASKRSGTNEKLFF. CDR3 DNA sequence: TGCGCCAGCAAAAGGTCAGGAACTAATGAAAAACTGTTTTTT.